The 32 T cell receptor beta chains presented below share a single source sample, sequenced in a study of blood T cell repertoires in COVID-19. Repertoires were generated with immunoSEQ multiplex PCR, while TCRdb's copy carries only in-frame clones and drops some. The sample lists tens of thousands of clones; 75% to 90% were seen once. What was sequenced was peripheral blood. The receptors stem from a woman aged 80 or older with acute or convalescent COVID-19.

The CDR3 DNA follows: TGTGCCATCAGTGAGGGACAGGGATATCCCCTCCACTTT. This translates into CAISEGQGYPLHF. J is TRBJ1-6 and V is TRBV10-3; 8 nucleotides align to TRBD1. The V gene end was trimmed by 2 bases and the J gene end by 13 bases; junction bases not matched to a gene: 4. CDR3 length: 13 amino acids. Germline V CDR1 and CDR2: ENHRY, SYGVKD.

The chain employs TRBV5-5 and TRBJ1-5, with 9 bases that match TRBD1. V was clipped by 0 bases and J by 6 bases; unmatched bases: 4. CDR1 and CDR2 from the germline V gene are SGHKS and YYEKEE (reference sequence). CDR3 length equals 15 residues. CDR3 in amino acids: CASSLGGQGGQPQHF. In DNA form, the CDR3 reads TGTGCCAGCAGCTTGGGGGGACAGGGCGGTCAGCCCCAGCATTTT. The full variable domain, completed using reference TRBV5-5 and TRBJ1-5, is DAGVTQSPTHLIKTRGQQVTLRCSPISGHKSVSWYQQVLGQGPQFIFQYYEKEERGRGNFPDRFSARQFPNYSSELNVNALLLGDSALYLCASSLGGQGGQPQHFGDGTRLSIL.

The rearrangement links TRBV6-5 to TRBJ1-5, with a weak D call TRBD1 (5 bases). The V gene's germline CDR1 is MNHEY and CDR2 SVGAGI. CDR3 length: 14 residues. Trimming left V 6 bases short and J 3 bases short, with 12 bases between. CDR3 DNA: TGTGCCAGCAGGGCAGACAGCTCCAATCAGCCCCAGCATTTT. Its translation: CASRADSSNQPQHF.

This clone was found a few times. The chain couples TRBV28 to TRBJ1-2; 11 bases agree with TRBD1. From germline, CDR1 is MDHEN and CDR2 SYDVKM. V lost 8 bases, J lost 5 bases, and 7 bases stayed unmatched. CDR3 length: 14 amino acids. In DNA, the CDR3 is TGTGCCAGCTTTGCGAGGGACAGGGGGTATGGCTACACCTTC. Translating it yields CASFARDRGYGYTF.

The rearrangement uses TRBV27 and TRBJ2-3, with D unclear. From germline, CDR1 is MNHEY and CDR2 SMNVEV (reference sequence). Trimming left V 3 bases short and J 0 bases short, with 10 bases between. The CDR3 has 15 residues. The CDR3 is CASSFRATSTDTQYF. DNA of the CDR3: TGTGCCAGCAGTTTTAGAGCAACTAGCACAGATACGCAGTATTTT.

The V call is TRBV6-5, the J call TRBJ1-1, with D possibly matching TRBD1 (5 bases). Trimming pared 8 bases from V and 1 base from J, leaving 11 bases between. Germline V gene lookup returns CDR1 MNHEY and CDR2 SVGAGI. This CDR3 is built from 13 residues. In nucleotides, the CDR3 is TGTGCCAGCCGGGGGGGGTGGAACACTGAAGCTTTCTTT. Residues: CASRGGWNTEAFF.

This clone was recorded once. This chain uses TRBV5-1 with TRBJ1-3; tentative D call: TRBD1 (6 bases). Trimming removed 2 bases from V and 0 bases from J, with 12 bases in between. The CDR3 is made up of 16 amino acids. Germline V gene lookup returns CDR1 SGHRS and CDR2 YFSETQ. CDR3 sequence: CASSLQDRASGNTIYF. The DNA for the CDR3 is TGCGCCAGCAGCTTACAGGACAGAGCCTCTGGAAACACCATATATTTT.

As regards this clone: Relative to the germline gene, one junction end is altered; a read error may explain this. The CDR3 sequence is CASSFSGVNTEAFF. For the CDR3, the DNA is TGTGCCAGCTCATTCTCGGGGGTGAATACTGAAGCTTTCTTT. The chain is built from TRBV18 and TRBJ1-1, with D maybe TRBD1 (5 bases). Germline-derived CDR1 and CDR2 are KGHSH and LQKENI. The CDR3 is 14 residues long.

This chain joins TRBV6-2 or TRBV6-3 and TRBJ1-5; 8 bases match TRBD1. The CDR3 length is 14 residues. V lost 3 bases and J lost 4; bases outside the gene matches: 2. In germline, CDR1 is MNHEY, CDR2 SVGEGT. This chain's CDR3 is CASSYGTGNQPQHF. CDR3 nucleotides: TGTGCCAGCAGTTATGGGACAGGTAATCAGCCCCAGCATTTT.

The CDR3 loop is CASSPTSGGVYEQYF. CDR3 coding DNA: TGCGCCAGCAGTCCTACTAGCGGGGGTGTCTACGAGCAGTACTTC. The chain joins TRBV4-1 to TRBJ2-7; 11 bases are shared with TRBD2. The germline V gene encodes CDR1 MGHRA and CDR2 YSYEKL. CDR3 length: 15 residues. Losses at the gene ends were 6 bases for V and 3 bases for J; bases not matched to a gene: 7.

Written as DNA, the CDR3 is TGTGCCAGCTCACCACGGGCCCTATCGGTTACAGAGACCCAGTACTTC. Protein product: CASSPRALSVTETQYF. This chain links TRBV18 with TRBJ2-5; no firm D call. This CDR3 contains 16 residues. The V gene's germline CDR1 is KGHSH and CDR2 LQKENI. Deletions cut 1 base from V and 4 bases from J, with 16 bases between.

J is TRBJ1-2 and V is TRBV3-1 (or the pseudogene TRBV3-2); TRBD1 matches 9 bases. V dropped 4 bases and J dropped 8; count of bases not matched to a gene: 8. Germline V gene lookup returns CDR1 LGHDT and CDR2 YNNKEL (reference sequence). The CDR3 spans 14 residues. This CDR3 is CASSRTQGAGGYTF. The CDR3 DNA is TGTGCCAGCAGCCGCACACAGGGGGCGGGGGGCTACACCTTC.

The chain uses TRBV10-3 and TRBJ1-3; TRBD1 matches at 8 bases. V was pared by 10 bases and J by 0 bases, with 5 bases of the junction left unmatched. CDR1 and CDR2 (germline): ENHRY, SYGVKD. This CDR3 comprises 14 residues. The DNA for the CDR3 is TGTGCCAGCACCGACAGGGGCTCTGGAAACACCATATATTTT. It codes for CASTDRGSGNTIYF.

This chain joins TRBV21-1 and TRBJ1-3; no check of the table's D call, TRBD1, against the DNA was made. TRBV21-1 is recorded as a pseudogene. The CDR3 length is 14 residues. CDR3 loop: CASSKGQGVNTIYF. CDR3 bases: TGTGCCAGCAGCAAAGGACAGGGGGTAAACACCATATATTTT.

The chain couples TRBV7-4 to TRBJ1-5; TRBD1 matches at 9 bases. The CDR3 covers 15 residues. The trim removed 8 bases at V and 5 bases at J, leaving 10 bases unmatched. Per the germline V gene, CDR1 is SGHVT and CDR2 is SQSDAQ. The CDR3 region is CASRQKGDRDQPQHF. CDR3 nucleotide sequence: TGTGCCAGCCGACAGAAAGGGGACAGGGATCAGCCCCAGCATTTT.

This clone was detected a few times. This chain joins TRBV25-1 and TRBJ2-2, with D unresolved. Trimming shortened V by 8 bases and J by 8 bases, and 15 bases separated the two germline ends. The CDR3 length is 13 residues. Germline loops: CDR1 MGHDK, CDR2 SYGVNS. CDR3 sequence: CASGKHSPGELFF. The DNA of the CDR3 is TGTGCCAGCGGTAAACATTCCCCTGGGGAGCTGTTTTTT.

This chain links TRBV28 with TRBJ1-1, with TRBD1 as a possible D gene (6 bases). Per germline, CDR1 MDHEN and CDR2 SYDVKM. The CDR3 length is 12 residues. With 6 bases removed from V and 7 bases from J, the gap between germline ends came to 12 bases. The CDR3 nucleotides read TGTGCCAGCAGGGATGGGGGCCATGAAGCTTTCTTT. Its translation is CASRDGGHEAFF.

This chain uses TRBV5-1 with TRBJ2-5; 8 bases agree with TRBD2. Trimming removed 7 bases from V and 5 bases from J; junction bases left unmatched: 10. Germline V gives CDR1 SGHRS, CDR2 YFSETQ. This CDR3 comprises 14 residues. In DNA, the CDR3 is TGCGCCAGCGACCGGGGGGGAGCGGGGGAGACCCAGTACTTC. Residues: CASDRGGAGETQYF.

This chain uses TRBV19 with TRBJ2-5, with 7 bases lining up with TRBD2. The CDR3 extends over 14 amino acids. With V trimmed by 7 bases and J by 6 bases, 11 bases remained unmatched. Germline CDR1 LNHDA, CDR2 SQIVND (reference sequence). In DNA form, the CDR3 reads TGTGCCAGTACGCCCGGGGGGTCAGGAAAGACCCAGTACTTC. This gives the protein CASTPGGSGKTQYF.

The CDR3 loop reads CASSQTGASGNTIYF. The CDR3 DNA follows: TGTGCCAGCAGCCAAACAGGGGCCTCTGGAAACACCATATATTTT. The chain is built from TRBV6-5 and TRBJ1-3, with 7 bases aligning to TRBD1. The V gene's germline CDR1 is MNHEY and CDR2 SVGAGI. V was clipped by 6 bases and J by 0 bases; unmatched bases: 5. CDR3 size: 15 residues.

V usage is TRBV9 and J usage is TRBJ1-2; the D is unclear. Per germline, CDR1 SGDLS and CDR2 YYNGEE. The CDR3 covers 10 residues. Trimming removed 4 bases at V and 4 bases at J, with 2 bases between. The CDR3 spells CASSRYGYTF. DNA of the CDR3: TGTGCCAGCAGCCGCTATGGCTACACCTTC.

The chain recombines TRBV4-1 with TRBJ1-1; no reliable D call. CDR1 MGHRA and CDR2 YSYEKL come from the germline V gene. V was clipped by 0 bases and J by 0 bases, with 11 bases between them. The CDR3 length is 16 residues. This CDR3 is CASSQDSPLMNTEAFF. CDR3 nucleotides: TGCGCCAGCAGCCAAGATAGCCCATTAATGAACACTGAAGCTTTCTTT.

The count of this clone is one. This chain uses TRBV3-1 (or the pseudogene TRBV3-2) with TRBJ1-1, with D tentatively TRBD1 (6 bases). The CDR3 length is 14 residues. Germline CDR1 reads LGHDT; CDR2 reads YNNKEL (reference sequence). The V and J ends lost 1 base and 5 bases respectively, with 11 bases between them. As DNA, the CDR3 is TGTGCCAGCAGCCAAGCAAACAGGGAGACTGAAGCTTTCTTT. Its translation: CASSQANRETEAFF.

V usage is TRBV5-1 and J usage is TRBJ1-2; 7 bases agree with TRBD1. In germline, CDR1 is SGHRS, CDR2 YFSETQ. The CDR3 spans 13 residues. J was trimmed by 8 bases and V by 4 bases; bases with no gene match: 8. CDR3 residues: CASSPDRADGYTF. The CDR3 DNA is TGCGCCAGCAGCCCCGACAGGGCGGACGGCTACACCTTC.

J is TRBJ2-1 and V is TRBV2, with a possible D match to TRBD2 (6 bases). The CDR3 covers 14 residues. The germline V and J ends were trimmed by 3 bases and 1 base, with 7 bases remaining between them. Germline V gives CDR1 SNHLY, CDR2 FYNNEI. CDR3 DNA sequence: TGTGCCAGCAGTGAGCGGGGTTCCTACAATGAGCAGTTCTTC. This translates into CASSERGSYNEQFF.

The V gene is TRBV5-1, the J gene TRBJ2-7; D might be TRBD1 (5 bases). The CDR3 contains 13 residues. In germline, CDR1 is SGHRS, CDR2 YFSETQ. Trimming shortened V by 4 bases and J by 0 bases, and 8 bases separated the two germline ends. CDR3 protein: CASSADNSYEQYF. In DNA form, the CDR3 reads TGCGCCAGCAGCGCGGACAACTCCTACGAGCAGTACTTC. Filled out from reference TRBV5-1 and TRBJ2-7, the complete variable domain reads KAGVTQTPRYLIKTRGQQVTLSCSPISGHRSVSWYQQTPGQGLQFLFEYFSETQRNKGNFPGRFSGRQFSNSRSEMNVSTLELGDSALYLCASSADNSYEQYFGPGTRLTVT.

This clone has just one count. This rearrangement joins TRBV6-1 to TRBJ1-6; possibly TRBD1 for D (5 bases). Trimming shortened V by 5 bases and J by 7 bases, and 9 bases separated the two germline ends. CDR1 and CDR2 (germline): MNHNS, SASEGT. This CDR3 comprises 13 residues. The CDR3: CASSTGVNSPLHF. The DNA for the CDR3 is TGTGCCAGCAGTACGGGGGTCAATTCACCCCTCCACTTT.

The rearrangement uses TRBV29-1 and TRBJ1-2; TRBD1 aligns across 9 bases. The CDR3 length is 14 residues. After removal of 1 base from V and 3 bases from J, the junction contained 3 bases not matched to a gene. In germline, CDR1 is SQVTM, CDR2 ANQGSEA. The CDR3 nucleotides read TGCAGCGTTGAAGGGGACAGGGATTACTATGGCTACACCTTC. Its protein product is CSVEGDRDYYGYTF.

The CDR3 loop reads CASGTDLNTEAFF. As DNA, the CDR3 is TGTGCCAGTGGGACAGACCTCAACACTGAAGCTTTCTTT. The chain combines TRBV19 with TRBJ1-1; 7 bases agree with TRBD1. Germline V gives CDR1 LNHDA, CDR2 SQIVND (reference sequence). The CDR3 is made up of 13 amino acids. The V and J ends lost 8 bases and 2 bases, in that order; junction bases with no gene match: 5. Complete variable domain (other parts from reference TRBV19 and TRBJ1-1): DGGITQSPKYLFRKEGQNVTLSCEQNLNHDAMYWYRQDPGQGLRLIYYSQIVNDFQKGDIAEGYSVSREKKESFPLTVTSAQKNPTAFYLCASGTDLNTEAFFGQGTRLTVV.

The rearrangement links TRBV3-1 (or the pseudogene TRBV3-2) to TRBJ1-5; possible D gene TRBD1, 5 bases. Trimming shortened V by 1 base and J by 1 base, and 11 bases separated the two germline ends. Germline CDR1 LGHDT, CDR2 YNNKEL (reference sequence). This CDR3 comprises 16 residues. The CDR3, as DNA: TGTGCCAGCAGCCAAGGCGGGGGGTTGAGCAATCAGCCCCAGCATTTT. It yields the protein CASSQGGGLSNQPQHF.

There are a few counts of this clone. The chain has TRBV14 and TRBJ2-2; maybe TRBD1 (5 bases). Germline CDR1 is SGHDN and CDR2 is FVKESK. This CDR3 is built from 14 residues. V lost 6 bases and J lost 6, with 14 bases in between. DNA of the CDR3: TGTGCCAGCAGAGTAAACAGGCTTTCCGGGGAGCTGTTTTTT. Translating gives CASRVNRLSGELFF.

CDR3 DNA: TGCGCCAGCAGCTTGGGAGGGACAGGGGATCAGCCCCAGCATTTT. Protein product: CASSLGGTGDQPQHF. The J gene is TRBJ1-5, the V gene TRBV5-1, with 10 positions matching TRBD1. J was trimmed by 5 bases and V by 0 bases; bases with no gene match: 2. Germline assignment: CDR1 SGHRS and CDR2 YFSETQ. The CDR3 extends over 15 amino acids.